The 27 T cell receptor beta chains given below trace back to one sample, sequenced in a study of preoperative IRX-2 immunotherapy in early breast cancer. Treatment indicated: preoperative locoregional IRX-2 cytokine immunotherapy. Assay used: immunoSEQ multiplex PCR; TCRdb lists only in-frame clones, some missing. The table lists approximately 100,000 clones, about nine tenths of them singletons. The specimen comprised tumor tissue, sampled after IRX-2 immunotherapy. All receptors derive from a human donor with breast cancer.

This clone was recorded once. The chain has TRBV19 and TRBJ2-3; the D gene is possibly TRBD2 (5 bases). Trimming pared 6 bases from V and 2 bases from J, leaving 18 bases between. CDR3 length: 16 residues. Per the germline V gene, CDR1 is LNHDA and CDR2 is SQIVND (reference sequence). Written as DNA, the CDR3 is TGTGCCAGTAGAACGTTGGACGGACTCCACACAGATACGCAGTATTTT. It codes for CASRTLDGLHTDTQYF.

The V gene is TRBV2, the J gene TRBJ2-2, with a possible D match to TRBD1 (6 bases). V gave up 6 bases and J gave up 4 bases, with 12 bases separating them. In germline, CDR1 is SNHLY, CDR2 FYNNEI. The CDR3 loop spans 14 amino acids. The CDR3 nucleotides read TGTGCCAGCAGGGCTACAGGGAGCACCGGGGAGCTGTTTTTT. It translates to CASRATGSTGELFF.

This chain uses TRBV5-1 with TRBJ2-3, with 8 bases identical to TRBD1. The ends lost 4 bases at V and 5 bases at J; junction bases unmatched: 9. The CDR3 runs 15 residues. Germline V gene data show CDR1 as SGHRS and CDR2 as YFSETQ. CDR3 protein: CASSPSRDRRDTQYF. CDR3 DNA sequence: TGCGCCAGCAGCCCGTCCCGGGACAGGAGAGATACGCAGTATTTT. Full variable domain (missing parts from reference TRBV5-1 and TRBJ2-3): KAGVTQTPRYLIKTRGQQVTLSCSPISGHRSVSWYQQTPGQGLQFLFEYFSETQRNKGNFPGRFSGRQFSNSRSEMNVSTLELGDSALYLCASSPSRDRRDTQYFGPGTRLTVL.

V usage is TRBV11-3 and J usage is TRBJ2-2; D not resolved. In germline, CDR1 is SGHNT, CDR2 YENEEA. Trimming took off 5 bases at V and 6 bases at J, with 13 bases between the two ends. This CDR3 region has 14 residues. CDR3 in DNA: TGTGCCAGCAGCAAACCTTCAGCCCCCGGGGAGCTGTTTTTT. Amino acids: CASSKPSAPGELFF.

This clone was counted once. V and J are TRBV5-1 and TRBJ1-1, with 12 bases lining up with TRBD1. Germline V lookup: CDR1 SGHRS, CDR2 YFSETQ. The ends lost 4 bases at V and 7 bases at J; junction bases unmatched: 11. The CDR3 runs to 16 residues. The CDR3 loop reads CASSPSGQGALLEAFF. CDR3 sequence (DNA): TGCGCCAGCAGCCCGTCGGGACAGGGGGCGCTTCTTGAAGCTTTCTTT.

This chain uses TRBV6-8 with TRBJ1-1, with D possibly matching TRBD1 (6 bases). Trimming took 6 bases from V and 1 from J, leaving 12 bases between them. Germline CDR1 is MNHGY and CDR2 is SAAAGT. This CDR3 has 14 amino acids. CDR3 loop: CASSPSGANTEAFF. CDR3 in DNA: TGTGCCAGCAGCCCGTCAGGGGCGAACACTGAAGCTTTCTTT.

V is TRBV6-8 and J is TRBJ1-5; D is undetermined. Germline CDR1 reads MNHGY; CDR2 reads SAAAGT. With 5 bases removed from V and 7 bases from J, the gap between germline ends came to 12 bases. CDR3 length: 13 amino acids. CDR3 bases: TGTGCCAGCAGTGACCCGCGAGGCCAGCCCCAGCATTTT. It translates to CASSDPRGQPQHF.

The chain uses TRBV6-8 and TRBJ2-7; D may be TRBD1 (5 bases). The germline V and J ends were trimmed by 10 bases and 2 bases, with 21 bases remaining between them. The CDR3 has 15 residues. In germline, CDR1 is MNHGY, CDR2 SAAAGT. This CDR3 is CAISDNSDSTYEQYF. CDR3 coding DNA: TGTGCCATCAGCGACAACTCAGACAGTACCTACGAGCAGTACTTC.

The genes are TRBV5-1 and TRBJ1-1; D call uncertain. Trimming took 4 bases from V and 0 from J, leaving 10 bases between them. Germline CDR1 SGHRS, CDR2 YFSETQ. The CDR3 covers 14 residues. DNA for the CDR3: TGCGCCAGCAGCATTGAGTCGGTGAACACTGAAGCTTTCTTT. It specifies CASSIESVNTEAFF.

The chain links TRBV28 to TRBJ1-1; 9 nucleotides align to TRBD1. V lost 6 bases to trimming and J lost 10 bases; unmatched junction nucleotides: 9. CDR3 length equals 13 residues. The V gene's germline CDR1 is MDHEN and CDR2 SYDVKM. Here the CDR3 DNA reads TGTGCCAGCAGCCAAGACAGGGGGTTTACAGCTTTCTTT. Encoded protein: CASSQDRGFTAFF.

The chain employs TRBV19 and TRBJ2-1, with 11 bases matching TRBD2. CDR1 LNHDA and CDR2 SQIVND come from the germline V gene (reference sequence). Germline trimming cut 5 bases from V and 3 bases from J; bases unmatched to any gene: 6. This CDR3 contains 16 residues. As DNA, the CDR3 is TGTGCCAGTAGTTCCCTAACTAGCGGGGGCTACAATGAGCAGTTCTTC. As protein: CASSSLTSGGYNEQFF.

This clone appeared a few times. This chain joins TRBV6-8 and TRBJ1-5, with TRBD1 matching 9 bases. The V and J ends lost 8 bases and 8 bases, in that order; junction bases with no gene match: 10. This CDR3 has 14 amino acids. Germline lookup yields CDR1 MNHGY and CDR2 SAAAGT. As DNA, the CDR3 is TGTGCCAGCTCAAGGGACAGGGAATATGAGCCCCAGCATTTT. It is translated as CASSRDREYEPQHF.

The V call is TRBV6-8, the J call TRBJ1-4, with TRBD1 matching 11 bases. There are 13 residues in the CDR3. Per germline, CDR1 MNHGY and CDR2 SAAAGT. The trim removed 7 bases at V and 8 bases at J, leaving 3 bases unmatched. The CDR3 region has the DNA TGTGCCAGCATGGACAGGGGGCAGGAAAAACTGTTTTTT. Its translation: CASMDRGQEKLFF.

The chain recombines TRBV19 with TRBJ1-5; 7 bases map to TRBD1. J gave up 1 base and V 6 bases, and 3 bases lay outside the gene matches. This CDR3 spans 14 amino acids. Germline V CDR1 and CDR2: LNHDA, SQIVND (reference sequence). The CDR3 is CASRTTGSNQPQHF. The DNA of the CDR3 is TGTGCCAGTAGAACGACAGGGAGCAATCAGCCCCAGCATTTT. Together with reference TRBV19 and TRBJ1-5, the CDR3 gives the full variable domain: DGGITQSPKYLFRKEGQNVTLSCEQNLNHDAMYWYRQDPGQGLRLIYYSQIVNDFQKGDIAEGYSVSREKKESFPLTVTSAQKNPTAFYLCASRTTGSNQPQHFGDGTRLSIL.

The chain recombines TRBV6-8 with TRBJ2-7; 9 nucleotides match TRBD1. The germline CDR1 and CDR2 sequences are MNHGY and SAAAGT. The length of the CDR3 is 16 residues. The V segment lost 6 bases and the J segment 5 bases; nucleotides outside the gene matches: 14. The CDR3 reads CASSRRHRGPLDEQYF. CDR3 sequence (DNA): TGTGCCAGCAGCCGAAGGCACAGGGGGCCCCTGGACGAGCAGTACTTC.

The table lists this clone with a count of one. This chain links TRBV15 with TRBJ2-7; D ambiguous. CDR1 LNHNV and CDR2 YYDKDF come from the germline V gene (reference sequence). The CDR3 spans 14 residues. With 10 bases removed from V and 2 bases from J, the gap between germline ends came to 18 bases. In nucleotides, the CDR3 is TGTGCCAGTAAGACGGGCGATATTACCTACGAGCAGTACTTC. Residues: CASKTGDITYEQYF. The full variable domain, its missing parts supplied by reference TRBV15 and TRBJ2-7, is DAMVIQNPRYQVTQFGKPVTLSCSQTLNHNVMYWYQQKSSQAPKLLFHYYDKDFNNEADTPDNFQSRRPNTSFCFLDIRSPGLGDTAMYLCASKTGDITYEQYFGPGTRLTVT.

The rearrangement links TRBV28 to TRBJ2-1, with 8 bases that match TRBD2. CDR1 is MDHEN and CDR2 is SYDVKM in the germline V gene. The CDR3 covers 19 residues. With 7 bases clipped from V and 0 bases from J, the junction kept 17 bases outside the gene matches. The CDR3 sequence is CASKIPGLGSLSSYNEQFF. The CDR3 DNA reads TGTGCCAGCAAAATTCCGGGACTAGGTAGCCTAAGCTCCTACAATGAGCAGTTCTTC. Full variable domain (missing parts from reference TRBV28 and TRBJ2-1): DVKVTQSSRYLVKRTGEKVFLECVQDMDHENMFWYRQDPGLGLRLIYFSYDVKMKEKGDIPEGYSVSREKKERFSLILESASTNQTSMYLCASKIPGLGSLSSYNEQFFGPGTRLTVL.

This chain links TRBV11-3 with TRBJ1-2; 7 bases line up with TRBD1. Germline assignment: CDR1 SGHNT and CDR2 YENEEA. V lost 1 base to trimming and J lost 3 bases; unmatched junction nucleotides: 8. The CDR3 loop spans 16 amino acids. Here the CDR3 DNA reads TGTGCCAGCAGCTTAGGCAGGGGGAGAACTTACTATGGCTACACCTTC. Its translation: CASSLGRGRTYYGYTF.

The CDR3 loop reads CASSSPMGLSYNEQFF. In DNA form, the CDR3 reads TGTGCCAGCAGCTCCCCTATGGGACTATCCTACAATGAGCAGTTCTTC. V and J are TRBV11-3 and TRBJ2-1; 7 positions match TRBD2. CDR1 SGHNT and CDR2 YENEEA come from the germline V gene. The CDR3 has 16 amino acids. V shed 4 bases and J 1 base; nucleotides not matched to a gene: 7.

This clone was counted once. DNA of the CDR3: TGTGCCAGCAGCTTGGGGACACCCGCCAAAAACATTCAGTACTTC. As protein: CASSLGTPAKNIQYF. The rearrangement links TRBV11-3 to TRBJ2-4, with D tentatively TRBD1 (6 bases). V dropped 3 bases and J dropped 1 base, with 10 bases sitting between them. CDR1 is SGHNT and CDR2 is YENEEA in the germline V gene. This CDR3 contains 15 residues.

Only one count was recorded for this clone. The chain links TRBV28 to TRBJ2-7; TRBD1 might be the D (7 bases). V was pared by 4 bases and J by 7 bases, with 23 bases between. CDR3 size: 16 residues. Germline V gene data show CDR1 as MDHEN and CDR2 as SYDVKM. The DNA for the CDR3 is TGTGCCAGCAGTTCCCCGGGGGACAGCCTGATGGGAGAGCAGTACTTC. Its translation is CASSSPGDSLMGEQYF.

This clone has only a few counts. V usage is TRBV6-8 and J usage is TRBJ2-7; D might be TRBD1 or TRBD2, each matching 6 bases. The V and J ends lost 10 bases and 9 bases respectively, with 22 bases between them. There are 13 residues in the CDR3. CDR1 is MNHGY and CDR2 is SAAAGT in the germline V gene. This chain's CDR3 is CATSSGGPQGQYF. The CDR3 DNA follows: TGTGCCACGTCCTCTGGGGGGCCCCAGGGGCAGTACTTC.

The chain uses TRBV7-1 and TRBJ2-1; D might be TRBD2 (6 bases). TRBV7-1 is designated an ORF whose function remains uncertain. The V end was cut by 11 bases, the J end by 5 bases, with 19 bases between. This CDR3 region has 14 residues. CDR3 in amino acids: CASEEGLANNEQFF. The CDR3 DNA reads TGTGCCTCCGAGGAGGGTCTAGCGAACAATGAGCAGTTCTTC.

The table lists this clone with a few counts. The V gene is TRBV7-1, the J gene TRBJ2-7, with TRBD1 matching over 9 bases. TRBV7-1 is classed as an ORF, of uncertain function. V lost 4 bases to trimming and J lost 3 bases; unmatched junction nucleotides: 10. The CDR3 loop spans 16 amino acids. The CDR3 sequence is CASSLTPGQGYYEQYF. As DNA, the CDR3 is TGTGCCAGCAGCTTAACGCCGGGACAGGGTTACTACGAGCAGTACTTC.

The rearrangement joins TRBV15 to TRBJ2-5; D remains ambiguous. The CDR3 length is 14 residues. The V gene lost 1 base and the J gene lost 0 bases, with 6 bases spanning the gap. CDR1 LNHNV and CDR2 YYDKDF come from the germline V gene (reference sequence). CDR3 nucleotide sequence: TGTGCCACCAGCAGAGGTAGTTACCAAGAGACCCAGTACTTC. This sequence encodes CATSRGSYQETQYF.

The chain employs TRBV19 and TRBJ2-1; D is uncertain. Trimming shortened V by 9 bases and J by 8 bases, and 17 bases separated the two germline ends. The CDR3 is made up of 13 amino acids. The germline V gene encodes CDR1 LNHDA and CDR2 SQIVND (reference sequence). The CDR3 DNA sequence: TGTGCCAGCCGTCGGGCCCCTAGGGATGAGCAGTTCTTC. Translation: CASRRAPRDEQFF.

This CDR3 reads CASSMSINQPQHF. The CDR3 DNA reads as TGTGCCAGTAGTATGAGTATTAATCAGCCCCAGCATTTT. The V and J genes are TRBV19 and TRBJ1-5; the D is unclear. This CDR3 is 13 amino acids long. Germline-derived CDR1 and CDR2 are LNHDA and SQIVND (reference sequence). V was pared by 3 bases and J by 4 bases, with 7 bases between.